Shown below are 27 T cell receptor beta chains from a single sample sequenced in a study of cytomegalovirus exposure and HLA in healthy donors. Researchers ran the PCR with 60 Vbeta and 13 Jbeta primers. Sequenced by immunoSEQ multiplex PCR; TCRdb stores in-frame clones only, minus some. In the table there are roughly 120,000 clones, approximately 78% of which are singletons. Specimen: PBMCs. These receptors were obtained from a woman aged 25 to 39 in good health and CMV-seronegative.

The J gene is TRBJ2-3, the V gene TRBV5-1; 9 bases map to TRBD2. This CDR3 region has 16 residues. In germline, CDR1 is SGHRS, CDR2 YFSETQ. V dropped 0 bases and J dropped 4; count of bases not matched to a gene: 6. CDR3 residues: CASSLAGGRAADTQYF. In DNA form, the CDR3 reads TGCGCCAGCAGCTTGGCGGGCGGGAGGGCCGCAGATACGCAGTATTTT.

This CDR3 reads CASSLGGDRAGNTIYF. DNA of the CDR3: TGTGCCAGCAGCTTGGGGGGGGACAGGGCCGGAAACACCATATATTTT. J is TRBJ1-3 and V is TRBV5-8; the match to TRBD1 covers 9 bases. This CDR3 is 16 amino acids long. J gave up 4 bases and V 0 bases, and 5 bases lay outside the gene matches. Per the germline V gene, CDR1 is SGHTS and CDR2 is YDEGEE.

The rearrangement uses TRBV27 and TRBJ1-1; possibly TRBD1 for D (5 bases). The CDR3 contains 13 residues. Germline-derived CDR1 and CDR2 are MNHEY and SMNVEV (reference sequence). With 9 bases removed from V and 1 base from J, the gap between germline ends came to 12 bases. CDR3 protein: CASYRGGNTEAFF. The CDR3 nucleotides are TGTGCCAGTTATCGGGGGGGGAACACTGAAGCTTTCTTT.

The J gene is TRBJ2-5, the V gene TRBV7-3; perhaps TRBD1 as D (8 bases). The length of the CDR3 is 15 residues. The V end was cut by 3 bases, the J end by 5 bases, with 16 bases between. Germline CDR1 SGHTA, CDR2 FQGTGA. The DNA for the CDR3 is TGTGCCAGCAGCTTCGGACAGGGAGGGATCGAGACCCAGTACTTC. Translated, it gives CASSFGQGGIETQYF. Full variable domain (outside the CDR3, taken from reference TRBV7-3 and TRBJ2-5): GAGVSQTPSNKVTEKGKYVELRCDPISGHTALYWYRQSLGQGPEFLIYFQGTGAADDSGLPNDRFFAVRPEGSVSTLKIQRTERGDSAVYLCASSFGQGGIETQYFGPGTRLLVL.

The chain employs TRBV4-1 and TRBJ2-1, with D possibly TRBD1 on 6 matching bases. Trimming removed 0 bases at V and 2 bases at J, with 8 bases between. The germline CDR1 and CDR2 sequences are MGHRA and YSYEKL. The CDR3 runs 15 residues. This chain's CDR3 is CASSQEDRTYNEQFF. DNA for the CDR3: TGCGCCAGCAGCCAAGAGGACAGAACCTACAATGAGCAGTTCTTC.

The genes are TRBV7-9 and TRBJ2-7; 10 bases agree with TRBD1. The germline CDR1 and CDR2 sequences are SEHNR and FQNEAQ (reference sequence). The CDR3 totals 14 residues. Trimming at V came to 5 bases and at J to 3 bases, leaving 4 bases not matched to a gene. This CDR3 reads CASSHRDRGYEQYF. CDR3 DNA: TGTGCCAGCAGCCACCGGGACAGGGGCTACGAGCAGTACTTC.

This chain links TRBV15 with TRBJ2-7; 10 bases match TRBD1. The CDR3 is 15 residues long. The V gene end was trimmed by 2 bases and the J gene end by 2 bases; junction bases not matched to a gene: 3. Germline V lookup: CDR1 LNHNV, CDR2 YYDKDF (reference sequence). The DNA of the CDR3 is TGTGCCACCAGCAGACGGACAGGGGGGACCTACGAGCAGTACTTC. This encodes CATSRRTGGTYEQYF. The complete variable domain, with remaining parts taken from reference TRBV15 and TRBJ2-7, reads DAMVIQNPRYQVTQFGKPVTLSCSQTLNHNVMYWYQQKSSQAPKLLFHYYDKDFNNEADTPDNFQSRRPNTSFCFLDIRSPGLGDTAMYLCATSRRTGGTYEQYFGPGTRLTVT.

The chain carries TRBV27 and TRBJ2-2; D unresolved. Germline CDR1 and CDR2: MNHEY and SMNVEV (reference sequence). Trimming left V 4 bases short and J 4 bases short, with 10 bases between. The CDR3 consists of 14 residues. The CDR3, as DNA: TGTGCCAGCAGTTCCAGAAACCCCACCGGGGAGCTGTTTTTT. This gives the protein CASSSRNPTGELFF.

The V and J genes are TRBV7-3 and TRBJ2-7; 8 bases line up with TRBD1. Trimming cost V 5 bases and J 6 bases; bases outside gene matches: 6. The CDR3 has 13 amino acids. CDR1 and CDR2 (germline): SGHTA, FQGTGA. CDR3 nucleotide sequence: TGTGCCAGCAGCCGACAGGGGTTTGGCGAGCAGTACTTC. It specifies CASSRQGFGEQYF.

V and J are TRBV5-4 and TRBJ1-2; 9 bases agree with TRBD1. With V trimmed by 4 bases and J by 4 bases, 11 bases remained unmatched. The CDR3 is made up of 16 amino acids. Germline CDR1 and CDR2: SGHNT and YYREEE (reference sequence). The CDR3 here is CASSPPWTGASYGYTF. CDR3 nucleotides: TGTGCCAGCAGCCCTCCGTGGACAGGGGCGTCCTATGGCTACACCTTC.

V is TRBV7-2 and J is TRBJ1-1; D gene unclear. Deletions cut 2 bases from V and 6 bases from J, with 10 bases between. CDR3 length: 13 amino acids. Germline V gene data show CDR1 as SGHTA and CDR2 as FQGNSA. The CDR3 region is CASSLSREAEAFF. The CDR3 coding sequence is TGTGCCAGCAGCTTATCACGCGAGGCTGAAGCTTTCTTT.

The chain joins TRBV9 to TRBJ1-1; TRBD1 matches at 10 bases. Trimming cost V 3 bases and J 4 bases; bases outside gene matches: 3. The CDR3 spans 14 residues. Germline V gene sequence: CDR1 SGDLS, CDR2 YYNGEE. CDR3 in amino acids: CASSGQGAGTEAFF. The CDR3 nucleotides read TGTGCCAGCAGCGGACAGGGGGCAGGCACTGAAGCTTTCTTT.

CDR3 DNA: TGCGCCAGCAGCTCACTTACAGGGCCGAACACTGAAGCTTTCTTT. Encoded protein: CASSSLTGPNTEAFF. The genes are TRBV5-1 and TRBJ1-1, with D tentatively TRBD1 (6 bases). Germline loops: CDR1 SGHRS, CDR2 YFSETQ. This CDR3 comprises 15 residues. The ends were cut back, 3 bases at V and 1 base at J, with 13 bases in the middle.

This clone appeared once. The J gene is TRBJ2-2, the V gene TRBV7-2; D call uncertain. V lost 1 base to trimming and J lost 3 bases, with 9 bases between them. The CDR3 consists of 15 residues. The germline gives CDR1 SGHTA, CDR2 FQGNSA. The CDR3 loop reads CASSLDTRDTGELFF. In nucleotides, the CDR3 is TGTGCCAGCAGCTTAGATACACGGGACACCGGGGAGCTGTTTTTT.

V is TRBV5-4 and J is TRBJ2-7, with 7 bases identical to TRBD1. The germline V gene encodes CDR1 SGHNT and CDR2 YYREEE (reference sequence). The CDR3 is 16 amino acids. V lost 4 bases, J lost 0 bases, and 10 bases stayed unmatched. The CDR3: CASSAPDRVSSYEQYF. CDR3 coding DNA: TGTGCCAGCAGCGCCCCCGACAGGGTTTCCTCCTACGAGCAGTACTTC.

V usage is TRBV5-1 and J usage is TRBJ2-1; TRBD1 matches 7 bases. The germline V gene has CDR1 SGHRS and CDR2 YFSETQ. J gave up 5 bases and V 3 bases, and 5 bases lay outside the gene matches. CDR3 length: 14 amino acids. The CDR3 loop reads CASSSPTGDNEQFF. DNA for the CDR3: TGCGCCAGCAGCTCACCTACAGGGGACAATGAGCAGTTCTTC.

The chain combines TRBV4-3 with TRBJ2-7, with 8 bases identical to TRBD2. The CDR3 is 18 residues long. V trimming: 0 bases; J trimming: 4 bases; junction bases outside the gene matches: 14. Germline V gene lookup returns CDR1 LGHNA and CDR2 YSLEER. The CDR3 nucleotides are TGCGCCAGCAGCCAAGATCGTACTAGCGGAACCTTAACTTACGAGCAGTACTTC. Protein sequence: CASSQDRTSGTLTYEQYF.

In its sample, this clone was seen a few times. The rearrangement uses TRBV14 and TRBJ2-7; tentative D call: TRBD2 (6 bases). Germline V gives CDR1 SGHDN, CDR2 FVKESK. Trimming took off 2 bases at V and 2 bases at J, with 10 bases between the two ends. This CDR3 comprises 14 residues. The CDR3 is CASSQRDFTYEQYF. CDR3 nucleotide sequence: TGTGCCAGCAGCCAACGGGACTTTACCTACGAGCAGTACTTC.

This chain uses TRBV2 with TRBJ2-2; TRBD2 matches at 9 bases. Germline values: CDR1 SNHLY, CDR2 FYNNEI. Trimming at V came to 10 bases and at J to 5 bases, leaving 11 bases not matched to a gene. The CDR3 is made up of 15 amino acids. DNA for the CDR3: TGTGCCACCAAAAAGGGGACTAGCCCAACCGGGGAGCTGTTTTTT. This translates into CATKKGTSPTGELFF.

This chain connects TRBV29-1 to TRBJ2-7, with TRBD1 matching over 9 bases. Trimming at V came to 3 bases and at J to 7 bases, leaving 7 bases not matched to a gene. The germline V gene encodes CDR1 SQVTM and CDR2 ANQGSEA. The CDR3 has 13 residues. DNA for the CDR3: TGCAGCGTTGACTTACAGGGGGCCGAAGAGCAGTACTTC. Its translation is CSVDLQGAEEQYF.

A few counts support this clone. The junction shows a germline mismatch at one end, possibly a read error. The J gene is TRBJ1-5, the V gene TRBV5-4; no clear D. Germline CDR1 is SGHNT and CDR2 is YYREEE (reference sequence). The CDR3 contains 9 residues. CDR3 sequence (DNA): TGTGCCAAAGCGTCAGCCCCAGCATTT. Translated: CAKASAPAF.

The chain couples TRBV13 to TRBJ2-7; the match to TRBD1 covers 11 bases. The CDR3 has 15 amino acids. With V trimmed by 5 bases and J by 2 bases, 5 bases remained unmatched. CDR1 is PRHDT, CDR2 FYEKMQ, per germline (reference sequence). The CDR3 DNA reads TGTGCCAGCAGCGAAGGACAGGGGGCCGCCTACGAGCAGTACTTC. Translation: CASSEGQGAAYEQYF.

This chain uses TRBV11-2 with TRBJ2-7; a possible D gene is TRBD1 (6 bases). V was clipped by 5 bases and J by 6 bases, with 14 bases between them. CDR3 size: 13 residues. Germline CDR1 is SGHAT and CDR2 is FQNNGV. This CDR3 reads CASSARAGAEQYF. The CDR3 DNA follows: TGTGCCAGCAGCGCTAGGGCAGGGGCCGAGCAGTACTTC.

The rearrangement uses TRBV9 and TRBJ1-6; maybe TRBD1 (5 bases). The ends were cut back, 4 bases at V and 3 bases at J, with 11 bases in the middle. The germline V gene has CDR1 SGDLS and CDR2 YYNGEE. CDR3 length: 15 amino acids. The CDR3: CASSKTDSYNSPLHF. The CDR3 DNA is TGTGCCAGCAGCAAGACCGACAGCTATAATTCACCCCTCCACTTT.

V gene TRBV4-1 combines with J gene TRBJ2-3; TRBD1 matches at 9 bases. The germline V gene has CDR1 MGHRA and CDR2 YSYEKL. This CDR3 comprises 16 residues. J lost 2 bases, V lost 6 bases, and 9 bases had no gene match. CDR3 DNA sequence: TGCGCCAGCAGGCGAGCCGGGACAGGGCACACAGATACGCAGTATTTT. It translates to CASRRAGTGHTDTQYF.

Details on this clone: The junction shows a germline mismatch at one end, possibly a read error. This sequence joins TRBV7-7 and TRBJ2-7; 7 bases are shared with TRBD2. This CDR3 region has 15 residues. Germline loops: CDR1 SSHAT, CDR2 FNYEAQ (reference sequence). CDR3 protein: CASSKGTNPSYEQYF. DNA for the CDR3: TGTGCTAGCAGCAAAGGGACTAACCCTTCCTACGAGCAGTACTTC.

The rearrangement links TRBV4-2 to TRBJ2-7; no clear D gene. V lost 0 bases, J lost 5 bases, and 14 bases lay in between. The CDR3 sequence is 15 residues long. Per germline, CDR1 LGHNA and CDR2 YNFKEQ. The CDR3 DNA is TGTGCCAGCAGCCAAGATCTTTTGAAGGCGGACGAGCAGTACTTC. It is translated as CASSQDLLKADEQYF.